The clone carrying this TCR beta chain was seen only a few times. No antigen is known for it. This CDR3 has 15 amino acids. The germline V gene encodes CDR1 DFQATT and CDR2 SNEGSKA (reference sequence). The ends were cut back, 0 bases at V and 1 base at J, with 12 bases in the middle. These data originate in a study of CD8+CD57+ T cells in acquired aplastic anemia. Genomic DNA constituted the template upon which TCR beta VDJ and CDR3 profiling was performed. MiXCR was run by TCRdb on the reads, yielding one entry per CDR3 protein. Among 250,000 to 300,000 distinct CDR3 sequences listed, 56% were seen once. General study findings and limits: Comparison of patients with controls identified twenty-nine shared CD8+ CDR3 sequences.

Patients chosen for sequencing had CD8+CD57+ cells that had expanded, as shown by flow cytometry. This clonotype originated in a human donor with aplastic anemia. The chain employs TRBV20-1 and TRBJ1-1; tentative D call: TRBD1 (6 bases). The sequenced sample consisted of sorted CD4+, CD8+, or CD8+CD57+ T cells (not recorded which) from PBMCs. The CDR3: CSARDRGQRNTEAFF. CDR3 in DNA: TGCAGTGCTAGAGATCGGGGGCAAAGGAACACTGAAGCTTTCTTT.